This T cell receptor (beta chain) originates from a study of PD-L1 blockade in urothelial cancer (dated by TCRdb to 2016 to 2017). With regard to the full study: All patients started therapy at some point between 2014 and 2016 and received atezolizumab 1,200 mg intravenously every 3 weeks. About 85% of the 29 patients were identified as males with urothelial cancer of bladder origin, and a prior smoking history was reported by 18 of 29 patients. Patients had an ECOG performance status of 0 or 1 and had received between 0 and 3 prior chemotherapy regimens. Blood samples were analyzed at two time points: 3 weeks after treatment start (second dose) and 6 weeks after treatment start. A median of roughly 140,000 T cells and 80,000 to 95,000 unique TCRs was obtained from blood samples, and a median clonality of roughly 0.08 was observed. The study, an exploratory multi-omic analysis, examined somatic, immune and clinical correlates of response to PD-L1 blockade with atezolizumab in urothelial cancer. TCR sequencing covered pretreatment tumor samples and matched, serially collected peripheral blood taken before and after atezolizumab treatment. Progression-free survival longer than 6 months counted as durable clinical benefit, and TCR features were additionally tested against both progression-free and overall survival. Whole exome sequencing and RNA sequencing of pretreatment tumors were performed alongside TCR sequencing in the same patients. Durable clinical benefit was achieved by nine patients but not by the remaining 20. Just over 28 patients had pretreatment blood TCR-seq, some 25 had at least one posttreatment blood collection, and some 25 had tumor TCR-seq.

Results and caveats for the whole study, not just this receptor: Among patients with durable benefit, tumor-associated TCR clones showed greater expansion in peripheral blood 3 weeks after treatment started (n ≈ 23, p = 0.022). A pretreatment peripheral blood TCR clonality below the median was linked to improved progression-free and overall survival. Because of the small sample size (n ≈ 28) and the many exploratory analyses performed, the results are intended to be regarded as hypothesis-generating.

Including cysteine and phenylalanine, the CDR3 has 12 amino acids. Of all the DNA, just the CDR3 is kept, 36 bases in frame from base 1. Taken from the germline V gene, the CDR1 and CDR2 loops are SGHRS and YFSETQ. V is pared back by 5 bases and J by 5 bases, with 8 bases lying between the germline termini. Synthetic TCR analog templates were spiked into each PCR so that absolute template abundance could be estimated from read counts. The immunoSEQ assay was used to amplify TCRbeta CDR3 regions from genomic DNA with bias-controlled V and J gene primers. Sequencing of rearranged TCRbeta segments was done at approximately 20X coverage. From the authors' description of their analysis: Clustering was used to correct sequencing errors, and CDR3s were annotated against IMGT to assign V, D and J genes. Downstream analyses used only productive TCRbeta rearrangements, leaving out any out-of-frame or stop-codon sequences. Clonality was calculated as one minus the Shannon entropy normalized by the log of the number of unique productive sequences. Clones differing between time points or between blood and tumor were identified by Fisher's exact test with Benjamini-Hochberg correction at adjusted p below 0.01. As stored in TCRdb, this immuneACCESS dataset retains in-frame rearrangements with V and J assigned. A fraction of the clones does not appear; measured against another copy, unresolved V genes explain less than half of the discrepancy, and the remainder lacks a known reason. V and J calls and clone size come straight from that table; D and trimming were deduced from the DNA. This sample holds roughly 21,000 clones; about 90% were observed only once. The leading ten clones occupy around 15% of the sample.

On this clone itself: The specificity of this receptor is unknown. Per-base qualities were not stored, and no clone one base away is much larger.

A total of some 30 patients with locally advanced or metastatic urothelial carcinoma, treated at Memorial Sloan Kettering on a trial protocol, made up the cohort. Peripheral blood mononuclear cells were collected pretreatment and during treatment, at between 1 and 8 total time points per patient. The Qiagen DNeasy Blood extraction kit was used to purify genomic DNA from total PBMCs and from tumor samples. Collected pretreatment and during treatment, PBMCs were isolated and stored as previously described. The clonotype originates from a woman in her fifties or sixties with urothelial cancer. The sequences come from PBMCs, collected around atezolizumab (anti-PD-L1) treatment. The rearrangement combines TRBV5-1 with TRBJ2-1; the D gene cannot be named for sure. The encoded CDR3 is CASSFLDNEQFF. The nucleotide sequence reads TGCGCCAGCAGTTTTCTCGACAATGAGCAGTTCTTC.